What follows are 28 T cell receptor beta chains derived from one specimen sequenced in a study of control samples from healthy donors and cancer patients. The assay was immunoSEQ multiplex PCR, and TCRdb's table has in-frame clones only and misses some. The sample has around 130,000 clones; roughly 91% are singletons. The sample taken for sequencing was PBMCs. All receptors come from a man aged 50-59 years with head and neck cancer.

The chain employs TRBV12-3 or TRBV12-4 and TRBJ1-3, with D hard to call. The CDR3 extends over 13 amino acids. Trimming cost V 5 bases and J 2 bases, with 7 bases left between them. The CDR3 region is CASSAGPGNTIYF. In DNA form, the CDR3 reads TGTGCCAGCAGTGCGGGTCCTGGAAACACCATATATTTT.

This sequence joins TRBV29-1 and TRBJ2-1; D uncertain. Germline values: CDR1 SQVTM, CDR2 ANQGSEA. V was shortened by 5 bases and J by 14 bases, with 13 bases between the two germline ends. CDR3 length equals 10 residues. The CDR3: CSVLGLGEFF. The CDR3 nucleotides read TGCAGCGTTTTGGGTCTTGGGGAGTTCTTC.

The V gene is TRBV27, the J gene TRBJ1-1; TRBD1 aligns across 8 bases. The CDR3 loop spans 15 amino acids. CDR1 is MNHEY and CDR2 is SMNVEV in the germline V gene (reference sequence). With V trimmed by 6 bases and J by 6 bases, 12 bases remained unmatched. The CDR3 region is CASSRLLRGRAEAFF. CDR3 nucleotide sequence: TGTGCCAGCAGCCGCCTCCTCAGGGGGCGGGCTGAAGCTTTCTTT.

This clone has only a few counts. The rearrangement joins TRBV24-1 to TRBJ2-7; the D gene is possibly TRBD1 (6 bases). The CDR3 is made up of 14 amino acids. Deletions cut 3 bases from V and 7 bases from J, with 15 bases between. Germline V gene data show CDR1 as KGHDR and CDR2 as SFDVKD. The chain's CDR3 is CATSDALTGSEQYF. DNA for the CDR3: TGTGCCACCAGTGATGCTCTGACAGGTTCGGAGCAGTACTTC.

The genes are TRBV7-3 and TRBJ2-1, with D perhaps matching TRBD1 or TRBD2 (5 bases each). The CDR3 covers 14 residues. The germline CDR1 and CDR2 sequences are SGHTA and FQGTGA. Trimming pared 8 bases from V and 2 bases from J, leaving 13 bases between. For the CDR3, the DNA is TGTGCCAGCTCTCTCGGGGACCCCTACAATGAGCAGTTCTTC. This codes for CASSLGDPYNEQFF.

The V gene is TRBV7-9, the J gene TRBJ1-3; D unresolved. CDR3 size: 15 residues. CDR1 and CDR2 from the germline V gene are SEHNR and FQNEAQ (reference sequence). Trimming removed 4 bases at V and 2 bases at J, with 12 bases between. CDR3 in DNA: TGTGCCAGCAGCTCCGAGACCTATCCTGGAAACACCATATATTTT. As protein: CASSSETYPGNTIYF.

The CDR3 coding sequence is TGTGCCACCAGCAGAGAAAAGAATTCACCCCTCCACTTT. Translating it yields CATSREKNSPLHF. The chain employs TRBV15 and TRBJ1-6; D unclear. Germline-derived CDR1 and CDR2 are LNHNV and YYDKDF (reference sequence). V was trimmed by 0 bases and J by 7 bases, leaving 4 bases between them. CDR3 length equals 13 residues.

This clone was detected once. This chain connects TRBV3-1 (or the pseudogene TRBV3-2) to TRBJ2-1; 10 bases align to TRBD2. The CDR3 is 16 amino acids. The trim removed 6 bases at V and 4 bases at J, leaving 9 bases unmatched. Germline V gene sequence: CDR1 LGHDT, CDR2 YNNKEL (reference sequence). The CDR3 sequence is CASRHTASGGYNEQFF. The DNA for the CDR3 is TGTGCCAGCAGGCATACTGCTAGCGGGGGATACAATGAGCAGTTCTTC.

The chain uses TRBV24-1 and TRBJ2-3, with D maybe TRBD1 (6 bases). Germline V gene lookup returns CDR1 KGHDR and CDR2 SFDVKD. The CDR3 length is 17 residues. V dropped 4 bases and J dropped 2 bases, with 18 bases sitting between them. CDR3 in DNA: TGTGCCACCAGTGACCCTCTTACAGGGTCAATCACAGATACGCAGTATTTT. Translation: CATSDPLTGSITDTQYF.

The chain joins TRBV28 to TRBJ2-6, with a possible D match to TRBD2 (6 bases). This CDR3 has 15 amino acids. With 2 bases removed from V and 2 bases from J, the gap between germline ends came to 7 bases. Per germline, CDR1 MDHEN and CDR2 SYDVKM. CDR3 region: CASSLAGPGANVLTF. In DNA form, the CDR3 reads TGTGCCAGCAGTTTAGCGGGGCCTGGGGCCAACGTCCTGACTTTC.

The CDR3 sequence: CASSRDRGWSPLHF. The DNA for the CDR3 is TGCGCCAGCAGCCGGGACAGGGGATGGTCACCCCTCCACTTT. The chain links TRBV5-1 to TRBJ1-6, with 10 bases identical to TRBD1. Per the germline V gene, CDR1 is SGHRS and CDR2 is YFSETQ. The CDR3 loop spans 14 amino acids. The J segment lost 10 bases and the V segment lost 4 bases, leaving 5 bases of the junction unmatched.

CDR3 sequence reads: CASSQDLRVSNYGYTF. The CDR3 nucleotides read TGTGCCAGCAGCCAAGACCTCAGGGTGTCTAACTATGGCTACACCTTC. The rearrangement joins TRBV3-1 (or the pseudogene TRBV3-2) to TRBJ1-2; TRBD1 is a possible D gene (5 bases). V gave up 0 bases and J gave up 0 bases, with 11 bases separating them. CDR1 is LGHDT and CDR2 is YNNKEL in the germline V gene (reference sequence). This CDR3 is 16 amino acids long.

This sequence joins TRBV30 and TRBJ1-2; TRBD1 matches at 7 bases. The CDR3 extends over 12 amino acids. V trimming: 4 bases; J trimming: 6 bases; junction bases outside the gene matches: 5. In germline, CDR1 is GTSNPN, CDR2 SVGIG (reference sequence). The CDR3 here is CAWMGQWNGYTF. In DNA, the CDR3 is TGTGCCTGGATGGGACAGTGGAATGGCTACACCTTC.

The chain joins TRBV7-9 to TRBJ1-2; no definite D call. The CDR3 has 16 residues. Per germline, CDR1 SEHNR and CDR2 FQNEAQ (reference sequence). V was shortened by 0 bases and J by 2 bases, with 13 bases between the two germline ends. The CDR3 here is CASSLAIGVANYGYTF. In DNA, the CDR3 is TGTGCCAGCAGCTTAGCAATTGGGGTTGCGAACTATGGCTACACCTTC. Variable domain in full (rest from reference TRBV7-9 and TRBJ1-2): DTGVSQNPRHKITKRGQNVTFRCDPISEHNRLYWYRQTLGQGPEFLTYFQNEAQLEKSRLLSDRFSAERPKGSFSTLEIQRTEQGDSAMYLCASSLAIGVANYGYTFGSGTRLTVV.

The rearrangement uses TRBV27 and TRBJ1-1, with D possibly matching TRBD1 (5 bases). Germline V lookup: CDR1 MNHEY, CDR2 SMNVEV (reference sequence). V lost 4 bases and J 1 base, leaving 10 bases between the germline ends. CDR3 length: 14 residues. The CDR3 DNA reads TGTGCCAGCAGTTCTGACGGGGCGAACACTGAAGCTTTCTTT. Translation: CASSSDGANTEAFF.

The V gene is TRBV2, the J gene TRBJ2-5; tentatively, D is TRBD2 (5 bases). V lost 3 bases and J lost 1, with 9 bases in between. The CDR3 spans 14 residues. CDR1 and CDR2 from the germline V gene are SNHLY and FYNNEI. The CDR3 region has the DNA TGTGCCAGCAGTGACATGGGGAGCCAAGAGACCCAGTACTTC. Protein sequence: CASSDMGSQETQYF.

The V gene is TRBV7-2, the J gene TRBJ1-4; TRBD1 is a possible D gene (6 bases). V gave up 0 bases and J gave up 7 bases, with 21 bases separating them. In germline, CDR1 is SGHTA, CDR2 FQGNSA. The CDR3 sequence is 18 residues long. In DNA form, the CDR3 reads TGTGCCAGCAGCTTAGCGCGTTTTGCGGGGGGCTCGGGTGAAAAACTGTTTTTT. As protein: CASSLARFAGGSGEKLFF.

This sequence joins TRBV2 and TRBJ2-3; a possible D gene is TRBD2 (6 bases). The CDR3 loop spans 14 amino acids. Germline CDR1 reads SNHLY; CDR2 reads FYNNEI. Trimming took off 2 bases at V and 3 bases at J, with 9 bases between the two ends. This CDR3 is CASSEPGVTDTQYF. Here the CDR3 DNA reads TGTGCCAGCAGTGAACCGGGGGTGACAGATACGCAGTATTTT.

The chain recombines TRBV7-2 with TRBJ1-5; 12 nucleotides match TRBD1. Per the germline V gene, CDR1 is SGHTA and CDR2 is FQGNSA. The CDR3 consists of 17 residues. Trimming at V came to 1 base and at J to 5 bases, leaving 6 bases not matched to a gene. Here the CDR3 DNA reads TGTGCCAGCAGCTTAGACCTGGGACAGGGGGCCCATCAGCCCCAGCATTTT. It encodes CASSLDLGQGAHQPQHF.

The chain combines TRBV5-1 with TRBJ1-1; D uncertain. Per the germline V gene, CDR1 is SGHRS and CDR2 is YFSETQ. The CDR3 consists of 16 residues. V lost 2 bases and J 0 bases, leaving 14 bases between the germline ends. CDR3 sequence: CASSFGNSLLNTEAFF. The CDR3 DNA is TGCGCCAGCAGCTTCGGGAACTCGCTACTGAACACTGAAGCTTTCTTT.

The rearrangement joins TRBV5-6 to TRBJ1-4; 12 bases agree with TRBD1. The CDR3 is made up of 13 amino acids. Germline V gives CDR1 SGHDT, CDR2 YYEEEE. V was pared by 4 bases and J by 12 bases, with 4 bases of the junction left unmatched. CDR3 region: CASSRDRGPELFF. CDR3 bases: TGTGCCAGCAGCCGGGACAGGGGGCCCGAACTGTTTTTT.

To note about this clone: Other DNA variants within this sample encode the same CDR3. The chain recombines TRBV7-9 with TRBJ1-2; D is undetermined. V lost 3 bases, J lost 4 bases, and 6 bases lay in between. The CDR3 is 12 residues long. The germline V gene encodes CDR1 SEHNR and CDR2 FQNEAQ (reference sequence). The CDR3 spells CASSLGSYGYTF. The CDR3 DNA reads as TGTGCCAGCAGCTTGGGATCCTATGGCTACACCTTC.

The V and J genes are TRBV19 and TRBJ2-1; TRBD2 is a possible D gene (5 bases). The ends were cut back, 0 bases at V and 5 bases at J, with 11 bases in the middle. CDR3 length equals 15 residues. CDR1 is LNHDA, CDR2 SQIVND, per germline (reference sequence). The CDR3 sequence is CASSIETLLDNEQFF. The CDR3 DNA is TGTGCCAGTAGTATAGAAACTTTACTAGACAATGAGCAGTTCTTC. Full variable domain (rest looked up from reference TRBV19 and TRBJ2-1): DGGITQSPKYLFRKEGQNVTLSCEQNLNHDAMYWYRQDPGQGLRLIYYSQIVNDFQKGDIAEGYSVSREKKESFPLTVTSAQKNPTAFYLCASSIETLLDNEQFFGPGTRLTVL.

This chain uses TRBV24-1 with TRBJ2-2, with 10 bases identical to TRBD1. J was trimmed by 7 bases and V by 4 bases; bases with no gene match: 8. Germline CDR1 and CDR2: KGHDR and SFDVKD. CDR3 length: 16 residues. The CDR3 sequence is CATSDTGTGAIGELFF. The DNA for the CDR3 is TGTGCCACCAGTGACACCGGGACAGGGGCCATCGGGGAGCTGTTTTTT.

The chain joins TRBV6-6 to TRBJ2-3, with 7 bases lining up with TRBD1. V was clipped by 7 bases and J by 4 bases; unmatched bases: 8. The CDR3 is 14 amino acids. Germline CDR1 is MNHNY and CDR2 is SVGAGI (reference sequence). The CDR3 region is CASIGVQGPDTQYF. CDR3 nucleotides: TGTGCCAGCATCGGAGTACAGGGGCCAGATACGCAGTATTTT.

The gene calls are TRBV6-2 or TRBV6-3 and TRBJ2-4; D call uncertain. The CDR3 sequence is 18 residues long. The V gene's germline CDR1 is MNHEY and CDR2 SVGEGT. With 3 bases removed from V and 0 bases from J, the gap between germline ends came to 18 bases. The CDR3 region has the DNA TGTGCCAGCAGTTATACTACGGAGAGGATCCTAGCCAAAAACATTCAGTACTTC. Protein: CASSYTTERILAKNIQYF.

The chain is built from TRBV11-2 and TRBJ1-2; D unresolved. The CDR3 length is 12 residues. Germline V gene data show CDR1 as SGHAT and CDR2 as FQNNGV. Trimming took off 7 bases at V and 7 bases at J, with 13 bases between the two ends. CDR3 DNA sequence: TGTGCCAGCACCACCGGGGTTTCTGGCTACACCTTC. The encoded protein is CASTTGVSGYTF.

The chain joins TRBV19 to TRBJ2-1, with TRBD1 matching over 9 bases. Germline V lookup: CDR1 LNHDA, CDR2 SQIVND (reference sequence). V was pared by 2 bases and J by 5 bases, with 7 bases of the junction left unmatched. This CDR3 has 16 residues. The chain's CDR3 is CASSIKGTGLNNEQFF. In DNA, the CDR3 is TGTGCCAGTAGTATAAAAGGGACAGGGTTGAACAATGAGCAGTTCTTC.